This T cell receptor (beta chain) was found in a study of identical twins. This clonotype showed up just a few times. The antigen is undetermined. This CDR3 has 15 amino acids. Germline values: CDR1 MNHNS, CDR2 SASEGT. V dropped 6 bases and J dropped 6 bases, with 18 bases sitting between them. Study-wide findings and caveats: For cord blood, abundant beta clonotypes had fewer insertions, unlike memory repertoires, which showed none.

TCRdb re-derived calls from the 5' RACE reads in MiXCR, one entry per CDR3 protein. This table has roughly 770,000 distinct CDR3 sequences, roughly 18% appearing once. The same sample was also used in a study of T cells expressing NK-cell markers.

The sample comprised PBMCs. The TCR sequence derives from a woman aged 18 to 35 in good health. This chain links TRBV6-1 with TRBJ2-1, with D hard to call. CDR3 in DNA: TGTGCCAGCAGCGTGAGTGCCTCGCCGGCCAATGAGCAGTTCTTC. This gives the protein CASSVSASPANEQFF.